This T cell receptor beta chain was profiled in a study of cytomegalovirus exposure and HLA in healthy donors. Study-level results: In all likelihood, a cluster of highly shared sequence variants was a sequencing artifact. 164 TCR beta chains were listed as cytomegalovirus-associated. In a later analysis, common viral pathogens appeared linked to several of the most significant clusters. Most CMV-associated TCR beta chains were later found to appear HLA-restricted.

Concerning this clone itself: Antigen specificity is unknown.

With V trimmed by 4 bases and J by 6 bases, 14 bases remained unmatched. Germline V gene sequence: CDR1 SGDLS, CDR2 YYNGEE. This CDR3 has 17 amino acids. PCR used 60 Vbeta primers and 13 Jbeta primers. Here immunoSEQ multiplex PCR was the method, and the copy in TCRdb shows in-frame clones only, minus some. The profile shows 87,000 or so clones, around 64% of them singletons. The material sequenced was PBMCs. The clonotype originates from a man aged 55 to 69 in good health and CMV-seronegative. This chain links TRBV9 with TRBJ2-2; 8 bases agree with TRBD1. DNA of the CDR3: TGTGCCAGCAGCTTAGAGGGCAGGGGGCGCAGGGCCGGGGAGCTGTTTTTT. It translates to CASSLEGRGRRAGELFF. Full variable domain (remainder filled in from reference TRBV9 and TRBJ2-2): DSGVTQTPKHLITATGQRVTLRCSPRSGDLSVYWYQQSLDQGLQFLIQYYNGEERAKGNILERFSAQQFPDLHSELNLSSLELGDSALYFCASSLEGRGRRAGELFFGEGSRLTVL.